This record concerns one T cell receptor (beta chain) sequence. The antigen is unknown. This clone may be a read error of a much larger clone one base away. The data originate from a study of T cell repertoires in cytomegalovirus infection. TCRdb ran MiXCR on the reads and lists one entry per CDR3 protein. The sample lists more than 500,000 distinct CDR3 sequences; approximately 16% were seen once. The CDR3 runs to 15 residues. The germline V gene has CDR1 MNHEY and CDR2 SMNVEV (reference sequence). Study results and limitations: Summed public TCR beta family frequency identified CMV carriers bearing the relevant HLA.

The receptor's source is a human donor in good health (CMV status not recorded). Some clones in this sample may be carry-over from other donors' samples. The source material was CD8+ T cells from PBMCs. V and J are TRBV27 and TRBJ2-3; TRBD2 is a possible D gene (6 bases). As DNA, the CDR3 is TGTGCCAGCAGTTTATCAGCGGGTTCCACAGATACGCAGAATTTT. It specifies CASSLSAGSTDTQNF.